These 7 T cell receptor delta chains came from one sample sequenced in a study of γδ T cells in repeated Plasmodium falciparum infection (dated by TCRdb to the early 2020s). For bulk TCR repertoire analysis, Vgamma9/Vdelta2+ and Vdelta2-negative gammadelta T cell populations were flow-sorted out of peripheral blood mononuclear cells. Library construction relied on multiplex PCR. Data came from an Illumina MiSeq. TCRdb reprocessed the public data with the CATT caller; entries with the same nucleotide sequence were combined afterwards. Counted in this sample were 85,000 to 95,000 delta-chain clones; more than 1.4% of them appeared once. Around 8.5% of the sample comes from the top ten. Material: gamma-delta T cells from blood. Receptors were obtained from a pool of human donors (malaria-infected and uninfected, not separated).

This clone was found a few times. The TCRdb record carries a much larger clone's protein, which differs from this DNA's translation at residue 5; a read error is the likely cause, and the protein listed here is the DNA translation. V is TRDV1 and J is TRDJ1, with D unclear. Germline matching of the DNA provided the J gene here, since TCRdb leaves it blank. Trimming shortened V by 4 bases and J by 1 base, and 16 bases separated the two germline ends. Germline V lookup: CDR1 TSWWSYY, CDR2 QGS. The CDR3 is 16 residues long. The CDR3 nucleotides read TGTGCTCTTGGGGGATTGGGCCGGACAGCCACCGATAAACTCATCTTT. The encoded protein is CALGGLGRTATDKLIF.

The sample holds many counts of this clone. The same CDR3 also results from other DNA sequences found in this sample. The gene calls are TRDV1 and TRDJ1; TRDD3 might be the D (10 bases). The J gene was not available in TCRdb and was assigned here by matching the DNA to germline segments. Germline lookup yields CDR1 TSWWSYY and CDR2 QGS. The CDR3 contains 21 residues. V dropped 1 base and J dropped 7 bases, with 34 bases sitting between them. The CDR3 here is CALGEPPSYTALGDTGGKLIF. CDR3 DNA: TGTGCTCTTGGGGAACCGCCTTCCTACACGGCTTTGGGGGATACCGGGGGTAAACTCATCTTT.

As regards this clone: This DNA's translation differs at residue 20 from TCRdb's protein, which comes from a much larger clone; a read error is likely, and the protein shown is translated from the DNA. DNA of the CDR3: TGTGCTCTTGGGGTCCTCCCTCGTTTCTTCTGGGGGATACGGGGCACCGATAAACTCACCTTT. Encoded protein: CALGVLPRFFWGIRGTDKLTF. J gene calling gave no result, while the V gene is TRDV1; the D segment call TRDD3 is taken from the table without a DNA check. The germline V gene has CDR1 TSWWSYY and CDR2 QGS. CDR3 length: 21 residues.

Notes on this clone: Since a far larger clone is one base different, this is likely a read error. Additional DNA sequences in this sample encode the identical CDR3. The gene calls are TRDV2 and TRDJ1; D gene unclear. Because TCRdb records no J gene, it was assigned here through a match of the DNA to germline. Trimming removed 3 bases at V and 7 bases at J, with 20 bases between. CDR1 and CDR2 from the germline V gene are GEAIGNYY and EKD. This CDR3 spans 15 amino acids. This CDR3 is CACDSVLGDRTKLIF. In DNA form, the CDR3 reads TGTGCCTGTGACTCCGTCTTGGGTGATAGGACTAAACTCATCTTT.

This clone was counted at least ten times. This rearrangement joins TRDV1 to TRDJ1; tentative D call: TRDD2 (9 bases). TCRdb is silent on the J gene; assignment here came from matching the DNA to germline. Trimming stripped 3 bases from V and 3 bases from J, with 32 bases between. Germline V CDR1 and CDR2: TSWWSYY, QGS. CDR3 length equals 21 residues. CDR3 nucleotide sequence: TGTGCTCTTGGGGACTCGGACCCTTCCTACCTACTGGGGGGGCCGGCCGATAAACTCATCTTT. It codes for CALGDSDPSYLLGGPADKLIF.

In the case of this clone: The amino acid sequence in TCRdb belongs to a much larger clone and departs from this DNA's translation at residue 16, likely a sequencing read error; the sequence shown is translated from the DNA. This chain links TRDV2 with TRDJ3; 8 nucleotides align to TRDD3. Matching the DNA to germline supplied the J gene, which TCRdb does not give. This CDR3 has 19 residues. Germline V gives CDR1 GEAIGNYY, CDR2 EKD. CDR3: CACDLYWGVQFWDTRRMFF. CDR3 nucleotides: TGTGCCTGTGACCTTTACTGGGGGGTGCAATTCTGGGACACCCGACGGATGTTTTTC.

About this clone: TCRdb pairs this DNA with a much larger clone's protein that differs at residue 15, likely a read error; the protein shown was translated from the DNA. The J segment was not called; the V segment is TRDV2; the tabulated D call, TRDD3, remains unverified against the DNA. The germline gives CDR1 GEAIGNYY, CDR2 EKD. The CDR3 sequence is 17 residues long. The DNA for the CDR3 is TGTGCCTGTGACATCCTTCATCGACTGGGGGACACCGATAAACCCATCTTT. This translates into CACDILHRLGDTDKPIF.